Each of the 24 T cell receptor beta chains below was sequenced from the same sample in a study of identical twins. TCRdb passed the 5' RACE reads through MiXCR, listing each CDR3 protein once. This sample has roughly 710,000 distinct CDR3 sequences, with around 6% found just once. The sequenced material came from naive T cells sorted from blood. The receptors originated from a man between 18 and 29 years old in good health.

The chain employs TRBV6-1 and TRBJ2-5, with D possibly TRBD2 on 5 matching bases. Germline CDR1 is MNHNS and CDR2 is SASEGT. This CDR3 has 14 residues. Trimming removed 6 bases at V and 3 bases at J, with 14 bases between. CDR3 loop: CASRPFPGKETQYF. CDR3 DNA sequence: TGTGCCAGCAGACCCTTCCCGGGGAAAGAGACCCAGTACTTC.

This clonotype was seen ten or more times. The chain uses TRBV10-3 and TRBJ1-1, with a tentative D call TRBD1 (5 bases). Germline loops: CDR1 ENHRY, CDR2 SYGVKD. The CDR3 runs to 11 residues. V was shortened by 5 bases and J by 6 bases, with 7 bases between the two germline ends. The CDR3 is CAISQGPEAFF. CDR3 nucleotide sequence: TGTGCCATCAGTCAGGGTCCTGAAGCTTTCTTT.

The CDR3, as DNA: TGTGCCAGCAGCTTAGTACCCGGGACAGGATCCTACGAGCAGTACGTC. Protein sequence: CASSLVPGTGSYEQYV. The J gene is TRBJ2-7, the V gene TRBV7-9; TRBD1 agrees at 8 bases. The V gene's germline CDR1 is SEHNR and CDR2 FQNEAQ (reference sequence). CDR3 length: 16 amino acids. Unmatched junction bases numbered 6, after V lost 1 base and J lost 1 base.

V usage is TRBV20-1 and J usage is TRBJ2-7; the D gene could be TRBD1 or TRBD2 (6 bases each). Germline CDR1 is DFQATT and CDR2 is SNEGSKA (reference sequence). The CDR3 runs 16 residues. Trimming cost V 0 bases and J 0 bases, with 15 bases left between them. The CDR3 spells CSARDSSGGPSYEQYF. CDR3 sequence (DNA): TGCAGTGCTAGAGATTCCTCCGGGGGCCCCTCCTACGAGCAGTACTTC.

The J gene is TRBJ1-2, the V gene TRBV5-1, with unresolved D. The CDR3 consists of 13 residues. The germline gives CDR1 SGHRS, CDR2 YFSETQ. With 1 base removed from V and 6 bases from J, the gap between germline ends came to 10 bases. DNA for the CDR3: TGCGCCAGCAGCTTGCCTTCGCCAGATGGCTACACCTTC. Its translation: CASSLPSPDGYTF.

This clonotype was picked up many times. The chain combines TRBV7-9 with TRBJ2-1, with D unclear. The V gene's germline CDR1 is SEHNR and CDR2 FQNEAQ (reference sequence). Trimming left V 1 base short and J 9 bases short, with 4 bases between. The CDR3 length is 11 residues. Here the CDR3 DNA reads TGTGCCAGCAGCTTAGGGCCTGAGCAGTTCTTC. Protein: CASSLGPEQFF.

This clonotype has just a few counts. V and J are TRBV6-5 and TRBJ2-1; no firm D call. Per germline, CDR1 MNHEY and CDR2 SVGAGI. The CDR3 runs to 13 residues. V lost 2 bases and J 7 bases, leaving 9 bases between the germline ends. The CDR3 bases are TGTGCCAGCAGTTACGGGGTGACGAATGAGCAGTTCTTC. As protein: CASSYGVTNEQFF.

This clonotype occurred many times. This rearrangement joins TRBV5-1 to TRBJ2-1, with 8 bases matching TRBD2. Losses at the gene ends were 4 bases for V and 8 bases for J; bases not matched to a gene: 2. The germline CDR1 and CDR2 sequences are SGHRS and YFSETQ. The CDR3 is 12 amino acids. The CDR3 reads CASSLTSDEQFF. The CDR3 nucleotides read TGCGCCAGCAGCCTGACTAGCGATGAGCAGTTCTTC.

This clonotype was picked up a small number of times. The V gene is TRBV30, the J gene TRBJ1-1; a possible D gene is TRBD1 (5 bases). Germline V gene sequence: CDR1 GTSNPN, CDR2 SVGIG (reference sequence). Between the trimmed V and J ends, which lost 8 bases and 0 bases, there was a span of 10 bases. This CDR3 region has 12 residues. The CDR3 protein is CAGGVMNTEAFF. The CDR3 region has the DNA TGTGCCGGGGGGGTCATGAACACTGAAGCTTTCTTT.

This clonotype was detected ten times or more. The chain links TRBV6-1 to TRBJ2-2; TRBD2 is a possible D gene (6 bases). Trimming pared 6 bases from V and 6 bases from J, leaving 23 bases between. The CDR3 runs to 17 residues. Germline CDR1 reads MNHNS; CDR2 reads SASEGT. CDR3 in amino acids: CASRPPGGGEFPGELFF. The CDR3 bases are TGTGCCAGCAGACCCCCAGGTGGCGGGGAGTTTCCCGGGGAGCTGTTTTTT.

This chain uses TRBV20-1 with TRBJ2-7; D unresolved. CDR3 size: 12 residues. Germline CDR1 and CDR2: DFQATT and SNEGSKA (reference sequence). Trimming removed 3 bases at V and 6 bases at J, with 12 bases between. CDR3 sequence (DNA): TGCAGTGCTAGTGAGGACGGTGGCGAGCAGTACGTC. It specifies CSASEDGGEQYV.

This clonotype has at least ten counts. The chain carries TRBV6-1 and TRBJ2-7, with a weak D call TRBD1 (6 bases). The V gene lost 7 bases and the J gene lost 4 bases, with 17 bases spanning the gap. CDR3 length: 14 amino acids. In germline, CDR1 is MNHNS, CDR2 SASEGT. CDR3 protein: CASTPKGRGYEQYF. CDR3 DNA: TGTGCCAGCACCCCAAAGGGCAGGGGTTACGAGCAGTACTTC.

The chain carries TRBV7-9 and TRBJ2-7; 7 bases map to TRBD2. The CDR3 contains 13 residues. Germline values: CDR1 SEHNR, CDR2 FQNEAQ (reference sequence). The CDR3 loop reads CASSSPGEGRVHV. CDR3 DNA sequence: TGTGCCAGCAGCTCGCCGGGGGAGGGGAGAGTGCACGTC.

This clonotype was seen repeatedly, ten times or more. This chain joins TRBV6-2 or TRBV6-3 and TRBJ1-4, with 10 bases that match TRBD1. Germline CDR1 is MNHEY and CDR2 is SVGEGT. The length of the CDR3 is 12 residues. The V gene end was trimmed by 8 bases and the J gene end by 8 bases; junction bases not matched to a gene: 2. The DNA of the CDR3 is TGTGCCAGCGGGACAGGGGACGAAAAACTGTTTTTT. Translated, it gives CASGTGDEKLFF.

This clonotype was detected a few times. This chain's CDR3 is CASSIGQGGYAFF. CDR3 DNA: TGTGCCAGCAGCATTGGACAGGGCGGGTACGCTTTCTTT. The V gene is TRBV7-9, the J gene TRBJ1-1; 8 bases are shared with TRBD1. The CDR3 sequence is 13 residues long. Germline values: CDR1 SEHNR, CDR2 FQNEAQ (reference sequence). V lost 5 bases and J lost 11; bases outside the gene matches: 10.

This clonotype was found a few times. The chain carries TRBV20-1 and TRBJ1-2, with TRBD1 matching 7 bases. Looked up from germline, CDR1 is DFQATT and CDR2 is SNEGSKA (reference sequence). The CDR3 length is 14 residues. Germline trimming cut 0 bases from V and 8 bases from J; bases unmatched to any gene: 9. The CDR3 region has the DNA TGCAGTGCTAGAGATCAGGGGCAGGGGGAAGGCTACACCTTC. Translation: CSARDQGQGEGYTF.

The chain links TRBV24-1 to TRBJ2-3; perhaps TRBD2 as D (6 bases). This CDR3 comprises 15 residues. Per germline, CDR1 KGHDR and CDR2 SFDVKD. Between the trimmed V and J ends, which lost 3 bases and 4 bases, there was a span of 13 bases. CDR3 in amino acids: CATSDVRELADTQYF. The DNA for the CDR3 is TGTGCCACCAGTGATGTCCGGGAGCTGGCAGATACGCAGTATTTT.

The chain uses TRBV6-5 and TRBJ2-3; possible D gene TRBD2, 5 bases. The germline V and J ends were trimmed by 0 bases and 2 bases, with 15 bases remaining between them. CDR1 and CDR2 from the germline V gene are MNHEY and SVGAGI. The CDR3 is 17 residues long. In nucleotides, the CDR3 is TGTGCCAGCAGTTACTCGAGACGCGGGCAGAACACAGATACGCAGTATTTT. This codes for CASSYSRRGQNTDTQYF.

This clonotype was seen a few times. V and J are TRBV5-6 and TRBJ2-1, with TRBD2 matching 7 bases. The V and J ends lost 3 bases and 8 bases, in that order; junction bases with no gene match: 8. This CDR3 has 14 residues. Germline loops: CDR1 SGHDT, CDR2 YYEEEE. The CDR3, as DNA: TGTGCCAGCAGCTCTAGCGGCCTTGGGGATGAGCAGTTCTTC. Translating it yields CASSSSGLGDEQFF. The whole variable domain, remainder taken from reference TRBV5-6 and TRBJ2-1, is DAGVTQSPTHLIKTRGQQVTLRCSPKSGHDTVSWYQQALGQGPQFIFQYYEEEERQRGNFPDRFSGHQFPNYSSELNVNALLLGDSALYLCASSSSGLGDEQFFGPGTRLTVL.

This clonotype has only a few counts. The chain uses TRBV7-7 and TRBJ2-1; D is possibly TRBD1 or TRBD2 (8 bases each). The germline gives CDR1 SSHAT, CDR2 FNYEAQ (reference sequence). The CDR3 loop spans 17 amino acids. V lost 4 bases and J 0 bases, leaving 16 bases between the germline ends. The CDR3 loop is CASSSRTGTSSYNEQFF. In DNA, the CDR3 is TGTGCCAGCAGCTCCCGGACAGGGACTAGCTCCTACAATGAGCAGTTCTTC.

The sample holds many counts of this clonotype. V usage is TRBV29-1 and J usage is TRBJ1-1, with 8 nucleotides matching TRBD1. Germline trimming cut 7 bases from V and 9 bases from J; bases unmatched to any gene: 10. This CDR3 comprises 12 residues. Germline lookup yields CDR1 SQVTM and CDR2 ANQGSEA. The CDR3 DNA is TGCAGCGCGGGACAGGCCCGAGGGAAAGCTTTCTTT. Translated, it gives CSAGQARGKAFF.

This rearrangement joins TRBV7-3 to TRBJ2-1, with TRBD2 as a possible D gene (7 bases). CDR1 is SGHTA, CDR2 FQGTGA, per germline. This CDR3 spans 16 amino acids. V was trimmed by 5 bases and J by 5 bases, leaving 19 bases between them. Here the CDR3 reads CASSGGGGELDNEQFF. The CDR3 nucleotides read TGTGCCAGCAGCGGAGGGGGGGGAGAGTTAGACAATGAGCAGTTCTTC.

This clonotype was detected a few times. The chain couples TRBV18 to TRBJ2-3, with unresolved D. The V and J ends lost 2 bases and 4 bases respectively, with 13 bases between them. Germline CDR1 reads KGHSH; CDR2 reads LQKENI. This CDR3 spans 15 amino acids. The CDR3, as DNA: TGTGCCAGCTCACCATCCTTGGGCCAGGCAGATACGCAGTATTTT. This codes for CASSPSLGQADTQYF.

The chain employs TRBV20-1 and TRBJ2-7; no clear D. Germline CDR1 and CDR2: DFQATT and SNEGSKA (reference sequence). The CDR3 is 12 residues long. V was cut by 6 bases and J by 2 bases, with 11 bases left in between. The CDR3 DNA reads TGCAGTGCGCCGACGCTAGCCTACGAGCAGTACTTC. Amino acid sequence: CSAPTLAYEQYF.